A selection of T cell receptor beta chains follows, all from one sample in a study of cytomegalovirus exposure and HLA in healthy donors. Measured with immunoSEQ multiplex PCR; TCRdb has only the in-frame clones, and not every one. Of 140,000 to 150,000 clones listed, about three quarters are singletons. Source material: PBMCs. These receptors came from a man aged 40-50 years in good health and CMV-seropositive. CDR3s include the opening cysteine and the closing phenylalanine or tryptophan. The D gene is left open where the match is weak. Rows may omit the clone size; those that give it use once, few, many or a size class.

>TRBJ2-3|TRBV4-1|NA|NA
CASSQGQAASTDTQYF
TGCGCCAGCAGCCAAGGGCAAGCGGCTAGCACAGATACGCAGTATTTT
>TRBJ2-1|TRBV6-5|TRBD1|NA
CASSSQGVPYNEQFF
TGTGCCAGCAGTTCACAGGGGGTCCCCTACAATGAGCAGTTCTTC
>TRBJ1-1|TRBV5-1|NA|NA
CASSLSDTPTAFF
TGCGCCAGCAGCTTGAGTGACACACCAACCGCTTTCTTT
>TRBJ1-5|TRBV10-3|NA|NA
CAISWDTNQPQHF
TGTGCCATCAGTTGGGACACAAATCAGCCCCAGCATTTT
>TRBJ1-2|TRBV19|NA|NA
CASSTADRSYGYTF
TGTGCCAGTAGTACCGCCGACAGGTCCTATGGCTACACCTTC
>TRBJ2-6|TRBV7-9|NA|NA
CASSLGASATSGANVLTF
TGTGCCAGCAGCTTAGGCGCCTCTGCAACCTCTGGGGCCAACGTCCTGACTTTC
>TRBJ1-1|TRBV5-1|NA|NA
CASSWEGPMNTEAFF
TGCGCCAGCAGCTGGGAGGGGCCCATGAACACTGAAGCTTTCTTT
>TRBJ2-7|TRBV27|NA|NA
CASSPQAYPEGEQYF
TGTGCCAGCAGTCCCCAGGCTTACCCAGAAGGCGAGCAGTACTTC
>TRBJ2-6|TRBV23-1|TRBD1|few
CASSQAGTVINSGANVLTF
TGCGCCAGCAGTCAAGCCGGGACAGTGATTAACTCTGGGGCCAACGTCCTGACTTTC
>TRBJ2-3|TRBV7-2|TRBD1|NA
CASSLGGTGGYTDTQYF
TGTGCCAGCAGCTTAGGAGGGACAGGAGGGTACACAGATACGCAGTATTTT
>TRBJ2-3|TRBV2|TRBD2|NA
CASSLREGTDTQYF
TGTGCCAGCTCATTGCGGGAGGGGACAGATACGCAGTATTTT
>TRBJ1-1|TRBV29-1|NA|NA
CSVTRGGVNTEAFF
TGCAGCGTTACCCGGGGGGGCGTGAACACTGAAGCTTTCTTT
>TRBJ2-3|TRBV7-9|NA|once
CASSPDRFTDTQYF
TGTGCCAGCAGCCCCGACAGGTTCACAGATACGCAGTATTTT
>TRBJ2-5|TRBV18|NA|NA
CASSPRQAEETQYF
TGTGCCAGCTCACCAAGACAGGCGGAAGAGACCCAGTACTTC
>TRBJ1-4|TRBV27|NA|few
CASSLQGRGEKLFF
TGTGCCAGCAGTTTACAGGGGAGGGGTGAAAAACTGTTTTTT
>TRBJ1-1|TRBV29-1|TRBD1|NA
CSVERGQGISTEAFF
TGCAGCGTTGAAAGGGGACAGGGGATAAGCACTGAAGCTTTCTTT
>TRBJ2-5|TRBV5-1|TRBD2|NA
CASSLFSGRAEETQYF
TGCGCCAGCAGCTTGTTTAGCGGGAGGGCCGAGGAGACCCAGTACTTC
>TRBJ2-5|TRBV6-5|NA|NA
CASSRGAGQETQYF
TGTGCCAGCAGCCGCGGGGCGGGCCAAGAGACCCAGTACTTC
>TRBJ1-5|TRBV7-8|NA|NA
CASSHGHNQPQHF
TGTGCCAGCAGCCACGGACATAATCAGCCCCAGCATTTT
>TRBJ2-7|TRBV19|TRBD1|NA
CASSGQGTSYEQYF
TGTGCCAGTTCGGGACAGGGCACTTCCTACGAGCAGTACTTC
>TRBJ2-7|TRBV5-1|TRBD1|NA
CASSGGDRAEQYF
TGCGCCAGCAGCGGGGGGGACAGGGCCGAGCAGTACTTC
>TRBJ2-1|TRBV10-2|NA|NA
CASSPREGNEQFF
TGCGCCAGCAGTCCCAGGGAAGGTAATGAGCAGTTCTTC
>TRBJ2-1|TRBV6-5|NA|few
CASSTRVYNEQFF
TGTGCCAGCAGTACCAGGGTATACAATGAGCAGTTCTTC
>TRBJ1-5|TRBV30|TRBD1|NA
CAWGGGPGTGDNQPQHF
TGTGCCTGGGGCGGCGGTCCCGGGACAGGGGATAATCAGCCCCAGCATTTT
>TRBJ1-1|TRBV6-5|TRBD1|NA
CASRDRVGMNTEAFF
TGTGCCAGCAGGGACAGGGTGGGCATGAACACTGAAGCTTTCTTT
>TRBJ2-7|TRBV27|NA|NA
CASSNPKADSYEQYF
TGTGCCAGCAGTAATCCTAAAGCGGACTCCTACGAGCAGTACTTC
>TRBJ2-1|TRBV9|TRBD2|NA
CASSVGGLAGVYEQFF
TGTGCCAGCAGCGTAGGCGGGCTAGCGGGAGTATATGAGCAGTTCTTC
>TRBJ2-1|TRBV7-9|TRBD2|NA
CASSFRGTSGPKFF
TGTGCCAGCAGCTTTAGAGGGACTAGCGGACCTAAGTTCTTC
>TRBJ2-3|TRBV7-3|NA|few
CASSFGGSTDTQYF
TGTGCCAGCAGCTTCGGCGGGAGCACAGATACGCAGTATTTT
>TRBJ2-1|TRBV14|TRBD1|once
CASSPRTGGFYNEQFF
TGTGCCAGCAGTCCCAGGACAGGGGGCTTCTACAATGAGCAGTTCTTC
>TRBJ1-5|TRBV2|TRBD1|NA
CASRTGGGNQPQHF
TGTGCCAGCAGGACAGGGGGAGGGAATCAGCCCCAGCATTTT
>TRBJ1-2|TRBV5-1|TRBD1|NA
CASSTGQGFYGYTF
TGCGCCAGCAGCACGGGACAGGGGTTCTATGGCTACACCTTC
>TRBJ2-1|TRBV4-1|TRBD1|NA
CASSLPWTGNNEQFF
TGCGCCAGCAGCCTACCCTGGACAGGGAACAATGAGCAGTTCTTC
>TRBJ2-2|TRBV7-3|NA|few
CASSLTPVNTGELFF
TGTGCCAGCAGCTTAACTCCCGTCAACACCGGGGAGCTGTTTTTT
>TRBJ1-4|TRBV19|NA|once
CASALDRGEKLFF
TGTGCCAGCGCCTTGGACAGAGGTGAAAAACTGTTTTTT
>TRBJ2-2|TRBV10-1|TRBD1|NA
CASTPHLTGGEYTGELFF
TGCGCCAGCACCCCACACCTCACAGGGGGCGAATACACCGGGGAGCTGTTTTTT
>TRBJ1-2|TRBV6-5|NA|NA
CASSPQPNYGYTF
TGTGCCAGCAGCCCACAACCCAACTATGGCTACACCTTC
>TRBJ1-2|TRBV9|NA|few
CASSPYSGYDYGYTF
TGTGCCAGCAGCCCCTATTCAGGGTATGACTATGGCTACACCTTC
>TRBJ2-7|TRBV7-9|TRBD2|NA
CASSLATGTSGLEQYF
TGTGCCAGCAGCTTAGCCACCGGGACTAGCGGACTCGAGCAGTACTTC
>TRBJ2-1|TRBV2|TRBD2|NA
CASNLLAGGNNEQFF
TGTGCCAGCAACCTACTAGCGGGAGGGAATAATGAGCAGTTCTTC
>TRBJ1-2|TRBV5-6|TRBD1|NA
CASSPGQADYGYTF
TGTGCCAGCAGCCCCGGACAGGCGGATTATGGCTACACCTTC
>TRBJ2-1|TRBV5-5|TRBD2|NA
CASSGGLAGGYNEQFF
TGTGCCTCAAGCGGCGGGCTAGCGGGAGGGTACAATGAGCAGTTCTTC
>TRBJ2-7|TRBV7-9|NA|NA
CASSLEAGQQYF
TGTGCCAGCAGCTTAGAGGCGGGGCAGCAGTACTTC
>TRBJ2-1|TRBV21-1|NA|NA
CASSKKWGQGNSEQFF
NA
>TRBJ2-5|TRBV4-1|TRBD2|few
CASSQAQRERWTQYF
TGCGCCAGCAGCCAAGCCCAGCGGGAGAGATGGACCCAGTACTTC
>TRBJ2-5|TRBV19|TRBD2|medium-sized
CASSKTSGLKETQYF
TGTGCCAGTAGTAAGACTAGCGGGCTAAAAGAGACCCAGTACTTC
>TRBJ1-1|TRBV6-5|NA|NA
CASSRPTGSSEAFF
TGTGCCAGCAGCCGACCTACCGGGAGCTCTGAAGCTTTCTTT
>TRBJ1-3|TRBV10-1|NA|NA
CAVRGASGNTIYF
TGCGCCGTCAGGGGTGCCTCTGGAAACACCATATATTTT
>TRBJ2-5|TRBV27|NA|NA
CASSFGKQETQYF
TGTGCCAGCAGTTTCGGGAAACAAGAGACCCAGTACTTC
>TRBJ2-7|TRBV6-1|TRBD1|NA
CASNPGQGFYEQYF
TGTGCCAGCAATCCGGGACAGGGGTTTTACGAGCAGTACTTC
>TRBJ1-2|TRBV6-1|TRBD1|NA
CASSRQGVWDGYTF
TGTGCCAGCAGTCGACAGGGTGTTTGGGATGGCTACACCTTC
>TRBJ1-1|TRBV6-6|NA|once
CASSYSILVNTEAFF
TGTGCCAGCAGTTACTCCATACTGGTGAACACTGAAGCTTTCTTT
>TRBJ2-2|TRBV28|TRBD1|NA
CASGTQGTGGTGELFF
TGTGCCAGCGGAACTCAGGGGACAGGGGGCACCGGGGAGCTGTTTTTT
>TRBJ1-5|TRBV19|TRBD1|NA
CASTWDSLNQPQHF
TGTGCCAGTACCTGGGACAGCCTAAATCAGCCCCAGCATTTT